Shown below are 4 T cell receptor beta chains from a single sample sequenced in a study of Ad26.COV2.S vaccination and SARS-CoV-2 variants (dated by TCRdb to about 2021). The library was made by the immunoSEQ multiplex PCR assay. TCRdb limited this immuneACCESS table to in-frame rearrangements with V and J called. A share of clones is missing; checked studies link under half to unresolved V genes, and the rest is unexplained. Across this sample there are around 350,000 clones, with 70% to 90% seen only once. Together, the top ten hold roughly 3.3% of the sample. The treatment or condition label for this specimen denotes: roughly 19 received Ad26.COV2.S at low or high dose, single or two shots; 5 received placebo; per-sample allocation not given. For vaccine and placebo recipients, repertoires were sequenced using samples collected on day 63 after the first injection. Sequencing was performed on peripheral blood, taken in a trial of Ad26.COV2.S vaccine versus placebo. These TCRs come from a person between 18 and 59 years old who received the Ad26.COV2.S COVID-19 vaccine or a placebo.

The rearrangement joins TRBV30 to TRBJ2-3; D is undetermined. V was shortened by 1 base and J by 0 bases, with 2 bases between the two germline ends. The CDR3 sequence is 12 residues long. CDR1 is GTSNPN and CDR2 is SVGIG in the germline V gene (reference sequence). CDR3 DNA sequence: TGTGCCTGGAGTGACAGCACAGATACGCAGTATTTT. This sequence encodes CAWSDSTDTQYF.

The chain has TRBV6-5 and TRBJ2-3, with 8 bases fitting TRBD2. The CDR3 covers 16 residues. Germline V gives CDR1 MNHEY, CDR2 SVGAGI. V gave up 6 bases and J gave up 4 bases; unmatched junction bases: 12. In DNA, the CDR3 is TGTGCCAGCAGCTACGTATCAAGCGGGGGTGCAGATACGCAGTATTTT. It codes for CASSYVSSGGADTQYF.

This clone was seen a few times. The V call is TRBV24-1, the J call TRBJ1-1, with 8 bases matching TRBD1. V shed 4 bases and J 3 bases; nucleotides not matched to a gene: 6. From germline, CDR1 is KGHDR and CDR2 SFDVKD. CDR3 size: 15 residues. The CDR3 protein is CATSDPGTGDTEAFF. CDR3 in DNA: TGTGCCACCAGTGACCCCGGGACAGGAGACACTGAAGCTTTCTTT.

The V gene is TRBV7-2, the J gene TRBJ2-1; 7 bases are shared with TRBD1. The trim removed 3 bases at V and 4 bases at J, leaving 3 bases unmatched. Germline lookup yields CDR1 SGHTA and CDR2 FQGNSA. CDR3 length: 14 amino acids. CDR3 sequence: CASSFGDRYNEQFF. As DNA, the CDR3 is TGTGCCAGCAGCTTCGGGGACAGATACAATGAGCAGTTCTTC.